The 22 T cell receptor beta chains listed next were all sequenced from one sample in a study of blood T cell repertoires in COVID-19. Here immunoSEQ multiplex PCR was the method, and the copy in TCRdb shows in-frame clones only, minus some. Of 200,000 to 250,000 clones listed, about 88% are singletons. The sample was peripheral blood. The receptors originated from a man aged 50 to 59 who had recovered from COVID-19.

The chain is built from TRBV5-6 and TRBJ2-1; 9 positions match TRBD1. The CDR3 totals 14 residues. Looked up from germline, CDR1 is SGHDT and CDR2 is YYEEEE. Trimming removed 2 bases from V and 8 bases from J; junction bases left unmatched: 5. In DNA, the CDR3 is TGTGCCAGCAGCTTCAGACAGGGGGGGTATGAGCAGTTCTTC. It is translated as CASSFRQGGYEQFF. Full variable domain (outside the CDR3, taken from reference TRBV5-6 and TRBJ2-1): DAGVTQSPTHLIKTRGQQVTLRCSPKSGHDTVSWYQQALGQGPQFIFQYYEEEERQRGNFPDRFSGHQFPNYSSELNVNALLLGDSALYLCASSFRQGGYEQFFGPGTRLTVL.

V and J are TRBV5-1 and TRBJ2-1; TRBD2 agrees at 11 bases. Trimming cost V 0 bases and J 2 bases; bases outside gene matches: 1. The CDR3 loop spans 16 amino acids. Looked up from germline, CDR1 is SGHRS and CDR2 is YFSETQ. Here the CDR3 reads CASSLALAGAYNEQFF. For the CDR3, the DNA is TGCGCCAGCAGCTTGGCACTAGCGGGGGCCTACAATGAGCAGTTCTTC.

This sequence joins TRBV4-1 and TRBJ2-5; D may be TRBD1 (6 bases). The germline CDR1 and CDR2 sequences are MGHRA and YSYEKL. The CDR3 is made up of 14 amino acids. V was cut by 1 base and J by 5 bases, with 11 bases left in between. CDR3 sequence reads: CASSQVTGGETQYF. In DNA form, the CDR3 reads TGCGCCAGCAGCCAAGTGACAGGCGGGGAGACCCAGTACTTC.

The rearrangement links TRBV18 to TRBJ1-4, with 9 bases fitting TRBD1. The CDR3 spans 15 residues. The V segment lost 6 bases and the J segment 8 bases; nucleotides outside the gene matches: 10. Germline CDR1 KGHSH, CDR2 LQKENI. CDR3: CASSPMRTGDEKLFF. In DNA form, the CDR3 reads TGTGCCAGCTCCCCGATGAGGACAGGGGACGAAAAACTGTTTTTT.

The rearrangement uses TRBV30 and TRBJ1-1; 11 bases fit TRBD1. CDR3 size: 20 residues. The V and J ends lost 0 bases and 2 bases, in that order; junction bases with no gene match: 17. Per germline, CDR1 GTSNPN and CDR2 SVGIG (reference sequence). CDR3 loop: CAWSVLSPSWGTGGNTEAFF. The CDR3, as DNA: TGTGCCTGGAGTGTACTTTCACCTTCCTGGGGGACAGGGGGAAACACTGAAGCTTTCTTT.

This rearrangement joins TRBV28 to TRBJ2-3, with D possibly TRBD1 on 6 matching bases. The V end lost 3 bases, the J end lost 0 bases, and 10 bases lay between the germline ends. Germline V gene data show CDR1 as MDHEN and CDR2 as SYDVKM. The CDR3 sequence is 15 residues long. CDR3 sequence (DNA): TGTGCCAGCAGTTTCCAGGGGCTTAGCACAGATACGCAGTATTTT. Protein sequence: CASSFQGLSTDTQYF.

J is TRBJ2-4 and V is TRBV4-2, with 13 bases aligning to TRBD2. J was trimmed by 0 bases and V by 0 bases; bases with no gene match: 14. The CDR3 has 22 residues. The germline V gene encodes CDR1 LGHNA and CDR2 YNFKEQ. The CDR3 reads CASSQDRTSGSPATLAKNIQYF. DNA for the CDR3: TGTGCCAGCAGCCAAGATAGGACTAGCGGGAGTCCCGCTACCCTAGCCAAAAACATTCAGTACTTC.

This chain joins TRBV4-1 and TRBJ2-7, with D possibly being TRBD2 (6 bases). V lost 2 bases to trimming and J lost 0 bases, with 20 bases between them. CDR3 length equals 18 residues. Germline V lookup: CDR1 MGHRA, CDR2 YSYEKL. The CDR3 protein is CASSQLAGTLLSSYEQYF. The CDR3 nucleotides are TGCGCCAGCAGCCAATTAGCAGGGACTTTACTGAGCTCCTACGAGCAGTACTTC.

CDR3 in amino acids: CASSYQAGGAGPEAFF. CDR3 DNA: TGTGCCAGCAGTTACCAGGCAGGGGGCGCAGGTCCTGAAGCTTTCTTT. This chain connects TRBV6-6 to TRBJ1-1, with 8 bases identical to TRBD1. Germline CDR1 reads MNHNY; CDR2 reads SVGAGI (reference sequence). This CDR3 comprises 16 residues. Losses at the gene ends were 2 bases for V and 6 bases for J; bases not matched to a gene: 11.

CDR3 in DNA: TGTGCCAGCAGTTTACCGTACGAGCAGTACTTC. Its translation: CASSLPYEQYF. This chain joins TRBV27 and TRBJ2-7; D is uncertain. The CDR3 extends over 11 amino acids. The ends were cut back, 2 bases at V and 4 bases at J, with 3 bases in the middle. Germline-derived CDR1 and CDR2 are MNHEY and SMNVEV (reference sequence).

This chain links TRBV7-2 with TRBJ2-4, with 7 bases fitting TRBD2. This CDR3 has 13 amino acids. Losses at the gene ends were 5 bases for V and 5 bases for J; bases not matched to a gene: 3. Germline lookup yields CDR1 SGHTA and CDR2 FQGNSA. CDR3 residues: CASSPGRENIQYF. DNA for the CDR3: TGTGCCAGCAGCCCAGGGAGGGAAAACATTCAGTACTTC.

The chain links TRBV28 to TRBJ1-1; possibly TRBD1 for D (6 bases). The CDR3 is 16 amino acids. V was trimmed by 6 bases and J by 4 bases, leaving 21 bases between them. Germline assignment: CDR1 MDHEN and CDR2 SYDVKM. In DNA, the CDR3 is TGTGCCAGCAGCCCCGAGGGGGTATTTGCTCGCACTGAAGCTTTCTTT. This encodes CASSPEGVFARTEAFF.

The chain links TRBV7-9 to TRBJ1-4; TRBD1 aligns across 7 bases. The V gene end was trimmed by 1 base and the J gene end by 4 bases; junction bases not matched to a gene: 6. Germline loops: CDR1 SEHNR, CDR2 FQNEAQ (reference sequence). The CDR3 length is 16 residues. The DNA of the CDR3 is TGTGCCAGCAGCTTAGGCTTGGGACAGATTAATGAAAAACTGTTTTTT. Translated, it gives CASSLGLGQINEKLFF.

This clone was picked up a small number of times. The CDR3: CASSLYRGRFNEQFF. The DNA of the CDR3 is TGTGCCAGCAGTCTATACAGGGGGCGTTTCAATGAGCAGTTCTTC. The rearrangement links TRBV6-2 or TRBV6-3 to TRBJ2-1; the match to TRBD1 covers 9 bases. The germline gives CDR1 MNHEY, CDR2 SVGEGT. J gave up 6 bases and V 5 bases, and 8 bases lay outside the gene matches. There are 15 residues in the CDR3.

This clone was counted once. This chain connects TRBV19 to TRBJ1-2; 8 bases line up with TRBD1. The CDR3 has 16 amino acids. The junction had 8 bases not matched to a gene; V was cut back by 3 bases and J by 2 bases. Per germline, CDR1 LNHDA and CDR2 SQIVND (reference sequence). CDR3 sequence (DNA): TGTGCCAGTAGTATCACAGGGGGTTTTTCCAACTATGGCTACACCTTC. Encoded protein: CASSITGGFSNYGYTF. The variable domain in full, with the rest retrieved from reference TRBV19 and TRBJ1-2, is DGGITQSPKYLFRKEGQNVTLSCEQNLNHDAMYWYRQDPGQGLRLIYYSQIVNDFQKGDIAEGYSVSREKKESFPLTVTSAQKNPTAFYLCASSITGGFSNYGYTFGSGTRLTVV.

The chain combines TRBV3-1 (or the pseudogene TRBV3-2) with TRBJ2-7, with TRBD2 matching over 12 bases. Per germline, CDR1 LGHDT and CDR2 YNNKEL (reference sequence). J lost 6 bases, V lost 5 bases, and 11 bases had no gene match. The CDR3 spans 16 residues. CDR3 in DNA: TGTGCCAGCAGCGCCAGACTAGCGGGAGTCTCAAGCGAGCAGTACTTC. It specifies CASSARLAGVSSEQYF.

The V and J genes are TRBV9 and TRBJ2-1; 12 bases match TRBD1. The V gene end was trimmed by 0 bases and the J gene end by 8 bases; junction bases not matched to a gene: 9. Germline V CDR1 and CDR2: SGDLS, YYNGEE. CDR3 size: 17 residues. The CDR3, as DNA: TGTGCCAGCAGCGTAGCTGGTAGGGACAGGGGGCTCGATGAGCAGTTCTTC. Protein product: CASSVAGRDRGLDEQFF.

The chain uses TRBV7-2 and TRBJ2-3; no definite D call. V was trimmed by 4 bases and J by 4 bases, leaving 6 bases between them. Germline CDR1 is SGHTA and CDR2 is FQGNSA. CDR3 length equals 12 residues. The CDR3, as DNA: TGTGCCAGCAGCTCGTCCCCAGATACGCAGTATTTT. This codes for CASSSSPDTQYF.

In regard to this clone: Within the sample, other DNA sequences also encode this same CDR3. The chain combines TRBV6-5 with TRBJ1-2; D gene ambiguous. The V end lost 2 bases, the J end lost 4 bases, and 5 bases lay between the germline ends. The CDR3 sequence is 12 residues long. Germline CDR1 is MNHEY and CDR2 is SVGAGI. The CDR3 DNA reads TGTGCCAGCAGTTACCGCGGCTATGGCTACACCTTC. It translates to CASSYRGYGYTF.

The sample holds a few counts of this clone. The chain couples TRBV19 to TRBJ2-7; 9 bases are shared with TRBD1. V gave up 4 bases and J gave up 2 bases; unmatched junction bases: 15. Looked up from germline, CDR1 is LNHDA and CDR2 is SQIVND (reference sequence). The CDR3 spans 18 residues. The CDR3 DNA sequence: TGTGCCAGTAGTAGCTCTTCATTTTTGGGACAGGGACCCTACGAGCAGTACTTC. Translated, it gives CASSSSSFLGQGPYEQYF.

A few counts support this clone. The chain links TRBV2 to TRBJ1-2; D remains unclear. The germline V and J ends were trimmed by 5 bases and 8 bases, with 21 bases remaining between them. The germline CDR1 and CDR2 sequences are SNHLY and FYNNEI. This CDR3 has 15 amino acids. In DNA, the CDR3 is TGTGCCAGCAGTCTAGAAGGCTTTACCATAAAGGGCTACACCTTC. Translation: CASSLEGFTIKGYTF.

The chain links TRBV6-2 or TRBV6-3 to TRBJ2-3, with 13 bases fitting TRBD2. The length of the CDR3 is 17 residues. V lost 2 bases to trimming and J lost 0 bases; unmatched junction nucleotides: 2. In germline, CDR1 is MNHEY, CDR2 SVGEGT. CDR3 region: CASSYGTSGVSTDTQYF. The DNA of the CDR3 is TGTGCCAGCAGTTACGGGACTAGCGGGGTCAGCACAGATACGCAGTATTTT.